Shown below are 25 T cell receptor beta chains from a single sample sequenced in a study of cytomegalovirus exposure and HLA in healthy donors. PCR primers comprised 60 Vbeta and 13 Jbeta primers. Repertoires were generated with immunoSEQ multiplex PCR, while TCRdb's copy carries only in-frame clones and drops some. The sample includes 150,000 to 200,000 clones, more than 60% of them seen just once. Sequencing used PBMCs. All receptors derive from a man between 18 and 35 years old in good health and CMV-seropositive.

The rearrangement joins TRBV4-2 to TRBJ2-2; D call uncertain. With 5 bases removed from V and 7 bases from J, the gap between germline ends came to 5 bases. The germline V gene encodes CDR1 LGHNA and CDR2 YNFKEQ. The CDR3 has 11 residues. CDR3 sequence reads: CASSVRGELFF. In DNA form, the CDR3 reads TGTGCCAGCAGCGTCCGCGGGGAGCTGTTTTTT.

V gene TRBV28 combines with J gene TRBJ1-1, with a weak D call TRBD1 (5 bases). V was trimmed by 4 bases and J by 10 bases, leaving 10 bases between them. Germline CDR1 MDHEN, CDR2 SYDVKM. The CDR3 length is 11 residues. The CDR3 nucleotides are TGTGCCAGCAGTTACTGGGGGGGAGCTTTCTTT. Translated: CASSYWGGAFF. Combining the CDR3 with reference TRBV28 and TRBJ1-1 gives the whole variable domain DVKVTQSSRYLVKRTGEKVFLECVQDMDHENMFWYRQDPGLGLRLIYFSYDVKMKEKGDIPEGYSVSREKKERFSLILESASTNQTSMYLCASSYWGGAFFGQGTRLTVV.

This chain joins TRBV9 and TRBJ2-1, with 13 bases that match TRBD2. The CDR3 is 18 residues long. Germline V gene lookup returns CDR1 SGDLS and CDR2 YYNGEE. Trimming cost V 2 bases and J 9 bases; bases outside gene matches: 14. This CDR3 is CASSVEPRLAGGYGEQFF. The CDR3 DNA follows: TGTGCCAGCAGCGTGGAGCCCCGACTAGCGGGAGGATATGGTGAGCAGTTCTTC. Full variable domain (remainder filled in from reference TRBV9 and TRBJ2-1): DSGVTQTPKHLITATGQRVTLRCSPRSGDLSVYWYQQSLDQGLQFLIQYYNGEERAKGNILERFSAQQFPDLHSELNLSSLELGDSALYFCASSVEPRLAGGYGEQFFGPGTRLTVL.

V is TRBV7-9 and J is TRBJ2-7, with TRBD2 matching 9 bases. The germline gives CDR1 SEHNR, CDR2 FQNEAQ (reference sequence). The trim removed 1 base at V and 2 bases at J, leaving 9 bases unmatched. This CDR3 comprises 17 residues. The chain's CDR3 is CASSLEGLAGPAYEQYF. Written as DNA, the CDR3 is TGTGCCAGCAGCTTAGAGGGTCTAGCGGGACCAGCCTACGAGCAGTACTTC.

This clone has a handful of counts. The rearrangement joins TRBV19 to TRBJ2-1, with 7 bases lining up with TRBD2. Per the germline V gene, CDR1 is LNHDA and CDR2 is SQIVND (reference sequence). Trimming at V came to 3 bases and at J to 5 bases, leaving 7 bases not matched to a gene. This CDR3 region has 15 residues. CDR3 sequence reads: CASSMSASGNNEQFF. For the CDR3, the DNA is TGTGCCAGTAGTATGAGCGCTAGCGGAAACAATGAGCAGTTCTTC.

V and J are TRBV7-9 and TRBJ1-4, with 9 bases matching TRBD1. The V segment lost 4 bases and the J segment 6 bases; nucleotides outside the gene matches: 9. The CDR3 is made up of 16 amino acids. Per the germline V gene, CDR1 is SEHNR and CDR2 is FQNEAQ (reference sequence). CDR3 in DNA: TGTGCCAGCAGCTCCCCGACAGGGGGTTTAGATGAAAAACTGTTTTTT. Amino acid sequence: CASSSPTGGLDEKLFF.

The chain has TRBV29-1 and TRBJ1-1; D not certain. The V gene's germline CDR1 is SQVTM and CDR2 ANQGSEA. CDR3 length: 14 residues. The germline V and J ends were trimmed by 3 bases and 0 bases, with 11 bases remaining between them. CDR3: CSVESETMNTEAFF. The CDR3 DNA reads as TGCAGCGTTGAGAGCGAAACTATGAACACTGAAGCTTTCTTT.

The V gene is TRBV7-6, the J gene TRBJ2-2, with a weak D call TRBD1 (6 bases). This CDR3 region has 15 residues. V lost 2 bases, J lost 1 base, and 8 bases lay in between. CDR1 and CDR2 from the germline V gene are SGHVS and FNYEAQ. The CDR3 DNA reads TGTGCCAGCAGCTTAATGGGACAGAACACCGGGGAGCTGTTTTTT. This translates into CASSLMGQNTGELFF.

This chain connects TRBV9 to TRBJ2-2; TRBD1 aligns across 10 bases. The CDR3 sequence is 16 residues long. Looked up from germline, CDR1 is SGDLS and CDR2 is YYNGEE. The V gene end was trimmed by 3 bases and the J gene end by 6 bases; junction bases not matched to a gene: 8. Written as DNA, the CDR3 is TGTGCCAGCAGCGAGGTGGGACAGGGGTTGTCCGGGGAGCTGTTTTTT. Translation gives CASSEVGQGLSGELFF.

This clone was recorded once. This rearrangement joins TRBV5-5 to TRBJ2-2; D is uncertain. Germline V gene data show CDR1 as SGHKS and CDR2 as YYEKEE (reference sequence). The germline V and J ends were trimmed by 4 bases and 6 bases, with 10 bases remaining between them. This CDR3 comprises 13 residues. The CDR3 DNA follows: TGTGCCAGCAGCATAGTTGAATCCGGGGAGCTGTTTTTT. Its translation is CASSIVESGELFF.

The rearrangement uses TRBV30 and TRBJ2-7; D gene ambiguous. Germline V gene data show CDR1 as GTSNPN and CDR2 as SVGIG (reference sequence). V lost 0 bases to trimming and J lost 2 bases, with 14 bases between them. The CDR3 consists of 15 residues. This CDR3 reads CAWSVNLGAAYEQYF. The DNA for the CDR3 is TGTGCCTGGAGTGTAAATCTGGGCGCTGCCTACGAGCAGTACTTC.

The CDR3 protein is CASRETGGDYGYTF. The CDR3 coding sequence is TGTGCCAGCAGAGAGACAGGGGGTGACTATGGCTACACCTTC. This chain joins TRBV28 and TRBJ1-2, with 9 bases lining up with TRBD1. V dropped 6 bases and J dropped 3; count of bases not matched to a gene: 5. CDR1 and CDR2 (germline): MDHEN, SYDVKM. This CDR3 spans 14 amino acids.

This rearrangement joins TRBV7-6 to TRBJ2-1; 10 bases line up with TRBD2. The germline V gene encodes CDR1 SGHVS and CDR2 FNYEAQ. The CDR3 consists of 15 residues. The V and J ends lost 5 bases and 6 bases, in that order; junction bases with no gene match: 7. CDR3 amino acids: CASSTGTSAGNEQFF. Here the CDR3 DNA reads TGTGCCAGCAGCACCGGGACTAGCGCGGGCAATGAGCAGTTCTTC.

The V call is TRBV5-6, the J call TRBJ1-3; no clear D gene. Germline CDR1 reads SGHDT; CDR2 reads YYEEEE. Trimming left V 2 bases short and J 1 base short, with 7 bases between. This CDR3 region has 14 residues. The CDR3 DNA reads TGTGCCAGCAGCTTCCTGGAGTCTGGAAACACCATATATTTT. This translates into CASSFLESGNTIYF.

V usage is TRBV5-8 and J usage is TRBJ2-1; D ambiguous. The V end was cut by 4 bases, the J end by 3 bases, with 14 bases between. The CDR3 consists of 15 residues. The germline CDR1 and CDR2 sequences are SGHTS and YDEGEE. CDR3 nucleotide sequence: TGTGCCAGCAGCCAACCCGGAGTGTTCTACAATGAGCAGTTCTTC. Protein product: CASSQPGVFYNEQFF. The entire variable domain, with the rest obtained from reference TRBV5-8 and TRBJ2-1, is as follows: EAGVTQSPTHLIKTRGQQATLRCSPISGHTSVYWYQQALGLGLQFLLWYDEGEERNRGNFPPRFSGRQFPNYSSELNVNALELEDSALYLCASSQPGVFYNEQFFGPGTRLTVL.

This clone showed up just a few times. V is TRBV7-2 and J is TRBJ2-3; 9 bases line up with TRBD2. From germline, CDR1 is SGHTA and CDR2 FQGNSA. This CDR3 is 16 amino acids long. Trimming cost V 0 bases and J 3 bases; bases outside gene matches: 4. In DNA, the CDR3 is TGTGCCAGCAGCTTAGCGAGCGGGAGGAAAACAGATACGCAGTATTTT. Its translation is CASSLASGRKTDTQYF.

This CDR3 is CASSILRGQTNEQFF. CDR3 bases: TGTGCCAGCAGTATCCTAAGAGGACAGACGAATGAGCAGTTCTTC. J is TRBJ2-1 and V is TRBV28, with D possibly matching TRBD1 (6 bases). V lost 5 bases and J lost 7, with 18 bases in between. The CDR3 is 15 amino acids. Germline CDR1 reads MDHEN; CDR2 reads SYDVKM.

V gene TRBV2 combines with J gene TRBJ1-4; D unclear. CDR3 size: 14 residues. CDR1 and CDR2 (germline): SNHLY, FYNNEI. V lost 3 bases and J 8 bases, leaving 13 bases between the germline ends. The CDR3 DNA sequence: TGTGCCAGCAGTGAGGGAGGAGTAGACGAAAAACTGTTTTTT. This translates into CASSEGGVDEKLFF.

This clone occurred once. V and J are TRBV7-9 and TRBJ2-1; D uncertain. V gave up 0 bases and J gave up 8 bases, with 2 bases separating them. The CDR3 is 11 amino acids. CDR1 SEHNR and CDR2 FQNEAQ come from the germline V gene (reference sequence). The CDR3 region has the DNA TGTGCCAGCAGCTTAGCCGATGAGCAGTTCTTC. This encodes CASSLADEQFF.

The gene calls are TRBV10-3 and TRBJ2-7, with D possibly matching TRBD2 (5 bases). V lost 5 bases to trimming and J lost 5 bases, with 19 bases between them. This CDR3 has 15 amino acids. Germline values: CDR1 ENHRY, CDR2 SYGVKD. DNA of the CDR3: TGTGCCATCAGTCTGCACGGGATAGCTCAGGACGAGCAGTACTTC. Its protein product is CAISLHGIAQDEQYF.

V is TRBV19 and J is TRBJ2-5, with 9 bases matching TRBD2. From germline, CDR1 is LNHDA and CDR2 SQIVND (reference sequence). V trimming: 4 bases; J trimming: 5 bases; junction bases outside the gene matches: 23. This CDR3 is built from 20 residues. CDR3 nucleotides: TGTGCCAGTAGTACCAGCCTATACACCCCTTCTAGCGGGATAGGGGAGACCCAGTACTTC. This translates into CASSTSLYTPSSGIGETQYF.

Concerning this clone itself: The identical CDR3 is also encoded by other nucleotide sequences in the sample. CDR3: CASSFDRGTDTQYF. The CDR3 DNA reads TGTGCCAGCAGCTTTGACAGGGGCACAGATACGCAGTATTTT. The gene calls are TRBV7-9 and TRBJ2-3, with 7 bases identical to TRBD1. The length of the CDR3 is 14 residues. Per the germline V gene, CDR1 is SEHNR and CDR2 is FQNEAQ (reference sequence). V shed 3 bases and J 1 base; nucleotides not matched to a gene: 1. Using reference TRBV7-9 and TRBJ2-3 for the parts outside the CDR3, the full variable domain is DTGVSQNPRHKITKRGQNVTFRCDPISEHNRLYWYRQTLGQGPEFLTYFQNEAQLEKSRLLSDRFSAERPKGSFSTLEIQRTEQGDSAMYLCASSFDRGTDTQYFGPGTRLTVL.

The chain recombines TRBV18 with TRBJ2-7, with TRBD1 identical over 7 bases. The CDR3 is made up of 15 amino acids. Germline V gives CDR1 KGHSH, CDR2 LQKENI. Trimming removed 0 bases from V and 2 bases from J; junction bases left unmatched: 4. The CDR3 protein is CASSPPGQPPYEQYF. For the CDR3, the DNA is TGTGCCAGCTCACCACCGGGACAGCCCCCCTACGAGCAGTACTTC.

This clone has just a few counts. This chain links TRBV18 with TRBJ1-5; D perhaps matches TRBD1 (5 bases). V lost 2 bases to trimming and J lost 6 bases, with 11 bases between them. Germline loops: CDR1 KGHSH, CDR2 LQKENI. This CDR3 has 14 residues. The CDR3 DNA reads TGTGCCAGCTCACCAGACCAGGGTGGTCAGCCCCAGCATTTT. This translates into CASSPDQGGQPQHF.

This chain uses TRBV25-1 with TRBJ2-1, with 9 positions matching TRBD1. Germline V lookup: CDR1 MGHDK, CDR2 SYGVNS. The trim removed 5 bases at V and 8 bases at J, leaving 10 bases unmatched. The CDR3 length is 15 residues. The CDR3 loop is CASSIRDRAVDEQFF. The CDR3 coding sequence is TGTGCCAGCAGTATCCGGGACAGGGCCGTCGATGAGCAGTTCTTC.